The 14 T cell receptor beta chains below all came from one sample that was sequenced in a study of shared clonotypes between healthy human individuals. Naive CD8 cells lacked CD45RO, underwent positive selection for CCR7 and left out terminally differentiated effector memory CD45RA+ cells. The repertoire was sequenced with immunoSEQ multiplex PCR; TCRdb's copy has only in-frame clones and lacks some. The table records about 2.1 million clones, over 85% of them present only once. The sequenced sample consisted of naive CD8+ T cells from PBMCs. The receptors originated from a man younger than 35 in good health. Some clones in this sample may be carry-over from other donors' samples.

The chain uses TRBV5-1 and TRBJ1-5; D is ambiguous. CDR3 length: 17 amino acids. CDR1 SGHRS and CDR2 YFSETQ come from the germline V gene. V lost 0 bases and J 1 base, leaving 14 bases between the germline ends. As DNA, the CDR3 is TGCGCCAGCAGCTTGGTCCCCCAAGGAATGAGCAATCAGCCCCAGCATTTT. Translation gives CASSLVPQGMSNQPQHF.

About this clone itself: The sample has other DNA sequences that encode this CDR3 too. This chain uses TRBV27 with TRBJ1-5; 8 bases agree with TRBD1. The CDR3 length is 14 residues. Looked up from germline, CDR1 is MNHEY and CDR2 is SMNVEV (reference sequence). V shed 5 bases, J shed 5 bases, and the junction held 5 bases outside the gene matches. Written as DNA, the CDR3 is TGTGCCAGCAGTCTTCGACAGGGGTATCAGCCCCAGCATTTT. Encoded protein: CASSLRQGYQPQHF.

The V call is TRBV6-1, the J call TRBJ2-4, with no clear D. With 0 bases removed from V and 7 bases from J, the gap between germline ends came to 13 bases. This CDR3 is built from 15 residues. Germline CDR1 and CDR2: MNHNS and SASEGT. The CDR3 protein is CASSEASLGWNIQYF. In DNA form, the CDR3 reads TGTGCCAGCAGTGAAGCGTCCCTTGGGTGGAACATTCAGTACTTC.

V gene TRBV5-3 combines with J gene TRBJ2-1; weak D call: TRBD1 (5 bases). TRBV5-3 is an ORF for which the function is uncertain. The ends were cut back, 7 bases at V and 2 bases at J, with 19 bases in the middle. The CDR3 length is 16 residues. The CDR3 here is CARRQPTVSTYNEQFF. The CDR3 coding sequence is TGTGCCAGACGACAGCCCACAGTGAGTACCTACAATGAGCAGTTCTTC.

The V gene is TRBV6-5, the J gene TRBJ2-7, with a weak D call TRBD1 (6 bases). Trimming took off 5 bases at V and 1 base at J, with 12 bases between the two ends. CDR3 length: 14 amino acids. Germline CDR1 MNHEY, CDR2 SVGAGI. In DNA, the CDR3 is TGTGCCAGCAGTCAGATAGACAGGTCCTACGAGCAGTACTTC. It yields the protein CASSQIDRSYEQYF.

The CDR3 DNA reads as TGCGCCAGCAGTCAATGGCGGATCAACACCGGGGAGCTGTTTTTT. Amino acids: CASSQWRINTGELFF. The J gene is TRBJ2-2, the V gene TRBV23-1; the D is unclear. TRBV23-1 is sorted into the ORF group, with uncertain function. The CDR3 spans 15 residues. Trimming removed 1 base at V and 2 bases at J, with 8 bases between.

The chain uses TRBV4-3 and TRBJ1-1; possibly TRBD1 for D (5 bases). This CDR3 is built from 15 residues. V lost 4 bases and J 0 bases, leaving 12 bases between the germline ends. Germline assignment: CDR1 LGHNA and CDR2 YSLEER. The chain's CDR3 is CASSRRGALNTEAFF. CDR3 bases: TGCGCCAGCAGCCGGCGAGGGGCGCTGAACACTGAAGCTTTCTTT.

The chain employs TRBV7-9 and TRBJ2-7, with 9 bases that match TRBD2. V lost 5 bases and J lost 7; bases outside the gene matches: 21. The CDR3 totals 18 residues. Germline-derived CDR1 and CDR2 are SEHNR and FQNEAQ (reference sequence). The CDR3 bases are TGTGCCAGCAGCGTTGACAGGGCGAGGAGGCTAGCGGGACCGGAGCAGTACTTC. Its protein is CASSVDRARRLAGPEQYF.

J is TRBJ2-3 and V is TRBV27; D might be TRBD1 (5 bases). Trimming pared 5 bases from V and 2 bases from J, leaving 11 bases between. This CDR3 has 14 amino acids. Germline V CDR1 and CDR2: MNHEY, SMNVEV (reference sequence). CDR3 bases: TGTGCCAGCAGTGAGGACATTTCCACAGATACGCAGTATTTT. Encoded protein: CASSEDISTDTQYF.

This clone was observed a handful of times. The same CDR3 is also encoded by other DNA sequences in this sample. The chain couples TRBV6-1 to TRBJ1-1; TRBD1 aligns across 9 bases. CDR1 and CDR2 from the germline V gene are MNHNS and SASEGT. J was trimmed by 4 bases and V by 6 bases; bases with no gene match: 0. The CDR3 has 12 residues. CDR3 sequence reads: CASRTGGTEAFF. CDR3 in DNA: TGTGCCAGCAGGACAGGGGGCACTGAAGCTTTCTTT.

This clone was recorded once. The chain joins TRBV6-6 to TRBJ2-7; D gene ambiguous. Trimming removed 2 bases from V and 2 bases from J, with 7 bases in between. Germline loops: CDR1 MNHNY, CDR2 SVGAGI (reference sequence). The CDR3 covers 13 residues. CDR3 sequence: CASSYATTYEQYF. In DNA form, the CDR3 reads TGTGCCAGCAGTTACGCCACAACCTACGAGCAGTACTTC.

The chain has TRBV18 and TRBJ2-5; 10 positions agree with TRBD2. Losses at the gene ends were 3 bases for V and 5 bases for J; bases not matched to a gene: 12. Germline V gene sequence: CDR1 KGHSH, CDR2 LQKENI. This CDR3 is 17 amino acids long. The CDR3 DNA sequence: TGTGCCAGCTCACCCCAAAAGCTAGCGGGAGTGGTGGAGACCCAGTACTTC. The encoded protein is CASSPQKLAGVVETQYF. Drawing the rest from reference TRBV18 and TRBJ2-5, the complete variable domain is NAGVMQNPRHLVRRRGQEARLRCSPMKGHSHVYWYRQLPEEGLKFMVYLQKENIIDESGMPKERFSAEFPKEGPSILRIQQVVRGDSAAYFCASSPQKLAGVVETQYFGPGTRLLVL.

This clone was found once. The chain has TRBV19 and TRBJ1-2, with 7 bases lining up with TRBD1. The CDR3 consists of 12 residues. The germline V gene has CDR1 LNHDA and CDR2 SQIVND (reference sequence). V trimming: 6 bases; J trimming: 8 bases; junction bases outside the gene matches: 6. CDR3: CASRTGEEGYTF. The CDR3 coding sequence is TGTGCCAGTAGAACAGGGGAAGAAGGCTACACCTTC.

V usage is TRBV29-1 and J usage is TRBJ2-1; D could derive from TRBD1 or TRBD2 (5 bases each). Trimming stripped 6 bases from V and 0 bases from J, with 12 bases between. Germline V CDR1 and CDR2: SQVTM, ANQGSEA. CDR3 length equals 14 residues. CDR3 coding DNA: TGCAGCGTGGGGACCGAGAACTCCTACAATGAGCAGTTCTTC. Amino acid sequence: CSVGTENSYNEQFF.